This T cell receptor (beta chain) was recorded in a study of blood T cell repertoires in COVID-19. Study at large: PBMCs, B-cell-depleted T cells, or T cells were the source of the cDNA or gDNA that made up the material.

Methods used by the authors: Nucleated cell number was recorded as an estimate derived from reference gene primer amplification. Produced via immunoSEQ multiplex PCR; TCRdb's table is partial and in-frame only. V, J and clone size reflect that table, while D and trimming were determined from the DNA. The sample carries under 400,000 clones, over 75% recorded once. The receptor's source is a woman under 40 with COVID-19, enrolled during active disease. The specimen sequenced was peripheral blood.

Here the CDR3 DNA reads TGTGCCAGCAGTTTAGAACAGGGTTCGACCCAGTACTTC. Encoded protein: CASSLEQGSTQYF. The V call is TRBV12-3 or TRBV12-4, the J call TRBJ2-5; a weak D match, TRBD1 (6 bases). Trimming took 1 base from V and 7 from J, leaving 10 bases between them. The CDR3 extends over 13 amino acids.